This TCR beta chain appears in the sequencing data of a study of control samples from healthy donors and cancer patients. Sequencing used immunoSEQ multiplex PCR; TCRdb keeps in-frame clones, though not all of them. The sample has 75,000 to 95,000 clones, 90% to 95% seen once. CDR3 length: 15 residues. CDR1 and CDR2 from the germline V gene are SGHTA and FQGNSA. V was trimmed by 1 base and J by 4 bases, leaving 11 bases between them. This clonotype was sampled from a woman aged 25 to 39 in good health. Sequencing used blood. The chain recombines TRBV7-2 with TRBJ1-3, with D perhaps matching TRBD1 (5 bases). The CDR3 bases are TGTGCCAGCAGCTTAGTGGTGGGGCTAGGAAACACCATATATTTT. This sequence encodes CASSLVVGLGNTIYF. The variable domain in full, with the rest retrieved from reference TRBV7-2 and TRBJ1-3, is GAGVSQSPSNKVTEKGKDVELRCDPISGHTALYWYRQSLGQGLEFLIYFQGNSAPDKSGLPSDRFSAERTGGSVSTLTIQRTQQEDSAVYLCASSLVVGLGNTIYFGEGSWLTVV.